The entry that follows covers one T cell receptor (beta chain) sequence. Per germline, CDR1 SQVTM and CDR2 ANQGSEA. CDR3 size: 14 residues. V shed 4 bases and J shed 2 bases, with 11 bases lying between them. The data derive from a study of blood T cell repertoires in COVID-19. How the authors handled the data: Counts of nucleated cells, estimated from reference gene primer amplification, were obtained. TCRdb keeps only in-frame clones here, not all; method: immunoSEQ multiplex PCR. The V and J calls and clone size were taken over from that table, and D and trimming were inferred from the DNA. The sample carries some 130,000 clones, about 70% recorded once.

The sample taken for sequencing was peripheral blood. The TCR sequence derives from a man older than 75 with acute or convalescent COVID-19. V usage is TRBV29-1 and J usage is TRBJ2-2; D not resolved. CDR3 amino acids: CSVVPVSNTGELFF. CDR3 nucleotides: TGCAGCGTTGTTCCAGTCTCAAACACCGGGGAGCTGTTTTTT.